This T cell receptor (beta chain) was documented in a study of blood T cells in healthy people across ages. Whole-study findings and limits: Age brought a roughly linear fall in TCR beta diversity measured per million T cells. Diversity was higher, and naive CD4+ cells more numerous, in long-lived donors than in aged donors.

Each sample yielded at least 6 million isolated PBMCs. CDR3 length: 15 residues. Germline V lookup: CDR1 MGHRA, CDR2 YSYEKL. V lost 4 bases and J lost 5; bases outside the gene matches: 9. Combining a sample-barcoded 5' primer with a J-beta primer mix, a second PCR ran for about 7 to 12 cycles. Every cDNA molecule bore a tag from a template-switch adaptor containing 12 random nucleotides. TCRdb fed the 5' RACE reads into MiXCR, producing one record per CDR3 protein. This table has some 1.6 million distinct CDR3 sequences, almost 35% appearing once. This clonotype was found a few times. Its antigen is as yet unknown.

The receptor was isolated from a woman aged 30 to 39 in good health. The chain couples TRBV4-1 to TRBJ1-1; 8 nucleotides line up with TRBD1. The sequenced sample was blood. The CDR3 sequence is CASSPDRGRETEAFF. As DNA, the CDR3 is TGCGCCAGCAGCCCTGACAGGGGTAGGGAGACTGAAGCTTTCTTT.